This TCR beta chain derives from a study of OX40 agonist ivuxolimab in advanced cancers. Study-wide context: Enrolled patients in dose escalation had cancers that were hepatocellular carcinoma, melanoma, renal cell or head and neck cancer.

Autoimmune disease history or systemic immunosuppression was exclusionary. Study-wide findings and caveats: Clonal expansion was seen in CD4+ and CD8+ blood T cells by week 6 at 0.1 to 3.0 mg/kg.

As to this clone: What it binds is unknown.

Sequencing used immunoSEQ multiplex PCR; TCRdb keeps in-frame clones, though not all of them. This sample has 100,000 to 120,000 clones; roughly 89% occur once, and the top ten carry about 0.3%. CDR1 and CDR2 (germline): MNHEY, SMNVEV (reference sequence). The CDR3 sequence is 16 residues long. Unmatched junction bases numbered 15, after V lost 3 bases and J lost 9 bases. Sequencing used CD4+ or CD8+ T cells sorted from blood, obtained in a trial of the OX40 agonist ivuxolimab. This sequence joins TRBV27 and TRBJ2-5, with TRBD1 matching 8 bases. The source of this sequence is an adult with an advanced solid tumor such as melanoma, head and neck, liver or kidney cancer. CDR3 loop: CASSFFGQGGIVAQYF. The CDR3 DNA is TGTGCCAGCAGTTTCTTCGGACAGGGAGGAATAGTTGCCCAGTACTTC.